This T cell receptor beta chain was recovered during a study of blood T cell repertoires in COVID-19. For the study at large: From the United States, Italy and Spain came samples of acute and convalescent COVID-19. PBMCs, B-cell-depleted T cells, or T cells provided the cDNA or gDNA that made up the material.

The protocol was immunoSEQ multiplex PCR, while the TCRdb copy is restricted to in-frame clones and leaves out a portion. The table includes roughly 200,000 clones, about 77% detected once. This CDR3 has 15 residues. Trimming removed 3 bases at V and 4 bases at J, with 12 bases between. Germline lookup yields CDR1 KGHSH and CDR2 LQKENI. V and J are TRBV18 and TRBJ1-4, with D possibly being TRBD1 (5 bases). Sequencing was performed on peripheral blood. The source of this sequence is a woman older than 75 with active or convalescent COVID-19. The CDR3 DNA sequence: TGTGCCAGCTCACCCCGGGACTGGGGTAATGAAAAACTGTTTTTT. It encodes CASSPRDWGNEKLFF.